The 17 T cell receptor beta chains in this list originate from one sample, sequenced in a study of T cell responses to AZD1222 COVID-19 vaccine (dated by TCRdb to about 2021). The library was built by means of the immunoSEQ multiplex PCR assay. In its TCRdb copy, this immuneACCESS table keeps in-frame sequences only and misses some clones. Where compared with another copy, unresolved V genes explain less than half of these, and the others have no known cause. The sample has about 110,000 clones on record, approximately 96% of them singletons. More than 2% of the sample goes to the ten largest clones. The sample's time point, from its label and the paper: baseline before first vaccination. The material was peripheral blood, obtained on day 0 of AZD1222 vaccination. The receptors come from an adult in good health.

CDR3 DNA sequence: TGTGCCAGCAGGGCACCGGGACTAGAGAACACCGGGGAGCTGTTTTTT. Translation gives CASRAPGLENTGELFF. The genes are TRBV9 and TRBJ2-2; 8 bases are a match to TRBD2. The CDR3 contains 16 residues. In germline, CDR1 is SGDLS, CDR2 YYNGEE. The ends lost 5 bases at V and 1 base at J; junction bases unmatched: 7.

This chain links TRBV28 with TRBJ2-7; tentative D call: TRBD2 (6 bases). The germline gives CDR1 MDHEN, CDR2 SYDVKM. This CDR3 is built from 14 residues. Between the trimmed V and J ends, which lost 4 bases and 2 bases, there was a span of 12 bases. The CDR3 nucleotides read TGTGCCAGCAGTTCCGGGACTCTAACCTACGAGCAGTACTTC. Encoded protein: CASSSGTLTYEQYF.

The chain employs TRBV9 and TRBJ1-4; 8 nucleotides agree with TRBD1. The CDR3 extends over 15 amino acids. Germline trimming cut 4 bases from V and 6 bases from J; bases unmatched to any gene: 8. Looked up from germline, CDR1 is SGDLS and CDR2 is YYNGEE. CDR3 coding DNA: TGTGCCAGCAGCTTGAAACAGGGGGAGGATGAAAAACTGTTTTTT. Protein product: CASSLKQGEDEKLFF. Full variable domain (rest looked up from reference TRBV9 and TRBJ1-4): DSGVTQTPKHLITATGQRVTLRCSPRSGDLSVYWYQQSLDQGLQFLIQYYNGEERAKGNILERFSAQQFPDLHSELNLSSLELGDSALYFCASSLKQGEDEKLFFGSGTQLSVL.

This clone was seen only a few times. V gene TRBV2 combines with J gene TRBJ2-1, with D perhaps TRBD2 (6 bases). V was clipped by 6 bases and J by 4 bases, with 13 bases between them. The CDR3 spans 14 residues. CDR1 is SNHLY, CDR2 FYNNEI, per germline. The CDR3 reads CASSSGTLYNEQFF. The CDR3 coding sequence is TGTGCCAGCAGCTCCGGGACTCTATACAATGAGCAGTTCTTC.

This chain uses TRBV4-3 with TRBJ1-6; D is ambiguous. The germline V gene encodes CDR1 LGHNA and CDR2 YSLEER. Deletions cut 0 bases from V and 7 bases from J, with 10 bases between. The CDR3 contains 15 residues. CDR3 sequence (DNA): TGCGCCAGCAGCCAAGAAGTGGGTGGGAATTCACCCCTCCACTTT. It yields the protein CASSQEVGGNSPLHF.

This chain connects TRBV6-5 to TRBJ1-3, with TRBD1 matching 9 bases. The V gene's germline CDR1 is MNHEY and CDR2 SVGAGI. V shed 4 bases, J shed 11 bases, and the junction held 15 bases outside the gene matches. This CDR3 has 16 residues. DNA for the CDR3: TGTGCCAGCAGTTCCCCCGGGACAGGGCGGACGGCGCCCATATATTTT. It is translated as CASSSPGTGRTAPIYF.

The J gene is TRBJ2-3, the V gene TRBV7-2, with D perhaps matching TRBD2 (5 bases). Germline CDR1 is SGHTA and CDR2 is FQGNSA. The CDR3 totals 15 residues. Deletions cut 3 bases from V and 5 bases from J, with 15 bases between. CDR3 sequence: CASSFSSGPGDTQYF. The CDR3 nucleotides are TGTGCCAGCAGCTTCTCCAGCGGACCTGGAGATACGCAGTATTTT. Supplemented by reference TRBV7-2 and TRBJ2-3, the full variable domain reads GAGVSQSPSNKVTEKGKDVELRCDPISGHTALYWYRQSLGQGLEFLIYFQGNSAPDKSGLPSDRFSAERTGGSVSTLTIQRTQQEDSAVYLCASSFSSGPGDTQYFGPGTRLTVL.

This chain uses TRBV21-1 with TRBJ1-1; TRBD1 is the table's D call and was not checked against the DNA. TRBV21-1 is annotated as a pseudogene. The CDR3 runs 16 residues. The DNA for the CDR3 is TGTGCCAGCAGCAACGAAGGGGTATTCATGAACACTGAAGCTTTCTTT. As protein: CASSNEGVFMNTEAFF.

CDR3 protein: CASSEGQGLAKNIQYF. The DNA of the CDR3 is TGTGCCAGCAGTGAAGGACAGGGCCTAGCCAAAAACATTCAGTACTTC. V and J are TRBV2 and TRBJ2-4; 7 nucleotides line up with TRBD1. Germline V lookup: CDR1 SNHLY, CDR2 FYNNEI. The CDR3 has 16 residues. With 1 base clipped from V and 0 bases from J, the junction kept 3 bases outside the gene matches.

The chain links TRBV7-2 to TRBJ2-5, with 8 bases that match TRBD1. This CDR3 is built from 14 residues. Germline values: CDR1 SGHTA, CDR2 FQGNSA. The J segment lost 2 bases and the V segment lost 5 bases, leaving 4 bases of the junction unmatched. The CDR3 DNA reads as TGTGCCAGCAGCCACCGGACAGGGCAAGAGACCCAGTACTTC. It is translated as CASSHRTGQETQYF.

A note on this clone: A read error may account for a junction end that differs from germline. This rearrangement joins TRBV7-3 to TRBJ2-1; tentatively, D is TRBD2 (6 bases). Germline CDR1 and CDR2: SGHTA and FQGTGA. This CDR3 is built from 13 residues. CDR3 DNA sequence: TGTGCCAGCAGCCGGGACTCCTACGATGAGCAGTTCTTC. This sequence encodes CASSRDSYDEQFF.

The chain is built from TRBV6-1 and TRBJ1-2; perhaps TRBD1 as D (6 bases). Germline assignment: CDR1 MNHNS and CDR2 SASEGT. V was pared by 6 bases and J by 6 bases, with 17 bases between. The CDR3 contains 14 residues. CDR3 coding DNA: TGTGCCAGCAGGAGACAAGGACAGATCGATGGCTACACCTTC. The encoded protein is CASRRQGQIDGYTF.

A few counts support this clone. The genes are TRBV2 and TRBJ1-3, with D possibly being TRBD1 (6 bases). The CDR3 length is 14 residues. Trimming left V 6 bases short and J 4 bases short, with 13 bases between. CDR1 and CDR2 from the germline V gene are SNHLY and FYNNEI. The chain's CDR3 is CASRSGASGNTIYF. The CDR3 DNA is TGTGCCAGCAGGTCGGGGGCCTCCGGAAACACCATATATTTT.

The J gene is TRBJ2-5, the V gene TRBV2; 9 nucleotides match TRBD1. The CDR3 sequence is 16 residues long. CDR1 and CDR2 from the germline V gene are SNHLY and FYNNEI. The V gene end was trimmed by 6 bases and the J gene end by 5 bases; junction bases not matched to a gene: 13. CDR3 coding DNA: TGTGCCAGCAGCCCGACGGGGGACAGGGTGCCGGAGACCCAGTACTTC. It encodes CASSPTGDRVPETQYF.

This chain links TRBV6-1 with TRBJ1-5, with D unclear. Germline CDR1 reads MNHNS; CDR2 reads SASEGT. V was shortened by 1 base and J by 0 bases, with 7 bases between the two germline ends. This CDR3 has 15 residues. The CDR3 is CASSEGSLSNQPQHF. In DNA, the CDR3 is TGTGCCAGCAGTGAAGGCAGCCTTAGCAATCAGCCCCAGCATTTT.

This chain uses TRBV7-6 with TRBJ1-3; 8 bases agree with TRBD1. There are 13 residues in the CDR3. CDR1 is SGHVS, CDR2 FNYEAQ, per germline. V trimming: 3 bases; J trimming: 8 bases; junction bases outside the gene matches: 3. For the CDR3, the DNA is TGTGCCAGCAGCTTTAACAGGGGGGACACCATATATTTT. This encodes CASSFNRGDTIYF. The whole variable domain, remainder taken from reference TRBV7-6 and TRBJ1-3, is GAGVSQSPRYKVTKRGQDVALRCDPISGHVSLYWYRQALGQGPEFLTYFNYEAQQDKSGLPNDRFSAERPEGSISTLTIQRTEQRDSAMYRCASSFNRGDTIYFGEGSWLTVV.

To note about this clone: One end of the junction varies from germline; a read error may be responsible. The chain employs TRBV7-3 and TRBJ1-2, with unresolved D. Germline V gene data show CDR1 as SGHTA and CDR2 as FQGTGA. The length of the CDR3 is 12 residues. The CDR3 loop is CAGSQEGYGYTF. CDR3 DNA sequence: TGTGCCGGCAGTCAAGAGGGCTATGGCTACACCTTC.